This T cell receptor beta chain originates from a study of regulatory T cells in long-lasting Graves disease. According to the study, TCR beta libraries were built with iRepertoire HTBI primers and CDR3-region Arm-PCR. Via MiXCR, TCRdb re-called the multiplex PCR reads, giving one row per CDR3 protein. This sample yields 530,000 or so distinct CDR3 sequences, of which approximately 13% are seen a single time; over 7.5% belongs to the top ten. Germline assignment: CDR1 MNHNS and CDR2 SASEGT. This CDR3 is 14 amino acids long. Trimming stripped 6 bases from V and 0 bases from J, with 9 bases between. Specified time point: newly diagnosed GD, antithyroid drugs for less than 3 months. Construction of the TCR library relied on RNA isolated from PBMCs. The sample was also linked to a second study, of T cells in Graves' hyperthyroidism and ophthalmopathy. Turning to that study: Blood shared most expanded thyroid clonotypes above 0.001.

This receptor was identified in a man aged 25 to 45 with Graves disease. Sequencing was performed on peripheral blood mononuclear cells (PBMCs), taken at new diagnosis, from a patient treated with antithyroid drugs. J is TRBJ1-3 and V is TRBV6-1, with D unresolved. CDR3 sequence reads: CASRTYDSGNTIYF. CDR3 DNA: TGTGCCAGCAGAACCTACGACTCTGGAAACACCATATATTTT.